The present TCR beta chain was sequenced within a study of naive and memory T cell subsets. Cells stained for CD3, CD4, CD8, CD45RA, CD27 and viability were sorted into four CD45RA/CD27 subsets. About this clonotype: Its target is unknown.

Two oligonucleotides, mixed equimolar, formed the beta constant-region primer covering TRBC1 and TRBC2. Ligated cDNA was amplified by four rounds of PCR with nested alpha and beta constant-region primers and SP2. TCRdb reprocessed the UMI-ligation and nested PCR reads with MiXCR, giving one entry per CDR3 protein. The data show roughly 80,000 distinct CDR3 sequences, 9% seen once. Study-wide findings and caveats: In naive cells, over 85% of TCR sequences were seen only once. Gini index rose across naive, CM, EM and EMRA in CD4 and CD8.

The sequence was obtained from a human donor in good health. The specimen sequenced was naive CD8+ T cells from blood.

The chain's CDR3 is CASKGQGNQPQHF. DNA for the CDR3: TGTGCCAGCAAGGGGCAGGGCAATCAGCCCCAGCATTTT. The chain couples TRBV25-1 to TRBJ1-5, with D maybe TRBD1 (5 bases). The V end lost 7 bases, the J end lost 2 bases, and 9 bases lay between the germline ends. The CDR3 has 13 amino acids. The V gene's germline CDR1 is MGHDK and CDR2 SYGVNS.